This TCR beta chain was sequenced during a study of spatial heterogeneity in lung cancer. For the study at large: Consistent detection of more beta-chain than alpha-chain sequences was observed. Mean representation of each unique TCR and UMI combination in the raw reads exceeded 8.5 occurrences. Points from the study as a whole: Blood carried ubiquitous expanded tumor TCRs more at resection than follow-up.

This CDR3 spans 12 amino acids. Germline CDR1 is SEHNR and CDR2 is FQNEAQ (reference sequence). V shed 1 base and J shed 6 bases, with 6 bases lying between them. MiXCR, applied by TCRdb to the 5' RACE reads, yields one record per CDR3 protein. The sample contains some 120,000 distinct CDR3 sequences, roughly an eighth of which appear only once. This clonotype was seen ten or more times. Its antigen is undetermined. Time point reported: blood at routine non-recurrence follow-up after resection. Tumor, nontumor lung or frozen PBMC supplied whole RNA that was sequenced unsorted. The V and J genes are TRBV7-9 and TRBJ1-2; D gene uncertain. The TCR was taken from a male donor with early-stage non-small cell lung cancer. Material: PBMCs, obtained at follow-up. The CDR3 DNA sequence: TGTGCCAGCAGCTTAGACAGAAATGGCTACACCTTC. Translating it yields CASSLDRNGYTF.